The sequence of this TCR beta chain was determined in a study of response to subunit inactivated influenza vaccine. Study results and limitations: That few new T cells are recruited by each seasonal influenza vaccination was the authors' suggestion.

In TCRdb, the RT-PCR reads were re-called with MiXCR into one record per CDR3 protein. The table lists roughly 670,000 distinct CDR3 sequences, 11% to 15% of them singletons. The CDR3 is made up of 12 amino acids. Trimming pared 3 bases from V and 10 bases from J, leaving 10 bases between. Germline V gene data show CDR1 as SNHLY and CDR2 as FYNNEI. About this clonotype: Its antigen remains unknown.

The chain employs TRBV2 and TRBJ2-1; the D is unclear. The TCR was taken from a man over 45 who received an inactivated influenza vaccine. The material was PBMCs from blood, obtained around two weeks before vaccination. CDR3 amino acids: CASSDHSGEQFF. As DNA, the CDR3 is TGTGCCAGCAGTGACCATTCTGGGGAGCAGTTCTTC.